The clone carrying this TCR beta chain was seen at least ten times. The data are from a study of Graves' ophthalmopathy and Graves' hyperthyroidism. As the template, RNA transcripts were used to amplify TCR beta CDR3 regions. Second-round multiplex PCR came after first-round RT-PCR with HTBI primers. Via MiXCR, TCRdb re-called the multiplex PCR reads, giving one row per CDR3 protein. The data contain about 480,000 distinct CDR3 sequences, roughly 14% of them seen just once; the ten biggest clones take up approximately 9.8%. Input material: blood. The sequence came from a woman younger than 45 with Graves' ophthalmopathy.

CDR3 loop: CASSDRLAGGWSYEQYF. DNA for the CDR3: TGCGCCAGCAGTGATCGACTAGCGGGAGGGTGGTCCTACGAGCAGTACTTC. The rearrangement joins TRBV10-2 to TRBJ2-7; TRBD2 aligns across 14 bases. Germline V gene lookup returns CDR1 WSHSY and CDR2 SAAADI. This CDR3 has 17 amino acids. V was pared by 3 bases and J by 1 base, with 5 bases of the junction left unmatched.